This T cell receptor (beta chain) was recorded in a study of blood T cell repertoires in COVID-19. For the study at large: Specimens from acute and convalescent COVID-19 originated in the United States, Italy and Spain. PBMCs, B-cell-depleted T cells, or T cells provided the cDNA or gDNA that made up the material.

The authors' processing: Quantification of nucleated cells was approximated via reference gene primer amplification. The table came from immunoSEQ multiplex PCR; TCRdb's copy has only in-frame clones and leaves some out. V, J and clone size were drawn from that table, and D and trimming were deduced from the DNA. The data show 120,000 or so clones, over 70% seen once. The germline V gene encodes CDR1 SGHNT and CDR2 YYREEE (reference sequence). The CDR3 is made up of 11 amino acids. Trimming cost V 0 bases and J 7 bases, with 5 bases left between them. In this sample, this clone turned up a few times. The J gene is TRBJ2-7, the V gene TRBV5-4; D is undetermined. The clonotype comes from a man older than 75 with active or convalescent COVID-19. What was sequenced was peripheral blood. The CDR3 reads CASSLGREQYF. CDR3 bases: TGTGCCAGCAGCTTGGGTCGGGAGCAGTACTTC.